This T cell receptor (beta chain) was sequenced in a study of control samples from healthy donors and cancer patients. Comment on this clone: At the DNA level, this CDR3 is encoded by other sequences in the same sample as well.

Germline CDR1 and CDR2: MDHEN and SYDVKM. The CDR3 extends over 11 amino acids. V gave up 6 bases and J gave up 8 bases, with 10 bases separating them. Clones were sequenced by immunoSEQ multiplex PCR, and TCRdb holds only the in-frame ones, with some missing. The data hold some 410,000 clones, with 75% to 95% observed a single time. The chain joins TRBV28 to TRBJ1-1; a possible D gene is TRBD1 (6 bases). Material for sequencing was PBMCs. The receptor was isolated from a man between 35 and 55 years old with head and neck cancer. Here the CDR3 reads CASRRDREAFF. The DNA for the CDR3 is TGTGCCAGCAGGCGCGACAGGGAAGCTTTCTTT.